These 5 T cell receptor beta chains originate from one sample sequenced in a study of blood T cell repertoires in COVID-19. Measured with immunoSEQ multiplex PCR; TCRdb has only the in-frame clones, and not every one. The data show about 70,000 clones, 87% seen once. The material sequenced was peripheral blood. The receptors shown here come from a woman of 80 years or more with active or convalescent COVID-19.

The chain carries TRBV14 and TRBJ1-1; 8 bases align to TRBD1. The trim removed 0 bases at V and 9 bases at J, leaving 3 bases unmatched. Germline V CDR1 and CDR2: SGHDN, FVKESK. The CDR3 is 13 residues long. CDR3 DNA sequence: TGTGCCAGCAGCCAAGACTGGACAGGGAAAGCTTTCTTT. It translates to CASSQDWTGKAFF.

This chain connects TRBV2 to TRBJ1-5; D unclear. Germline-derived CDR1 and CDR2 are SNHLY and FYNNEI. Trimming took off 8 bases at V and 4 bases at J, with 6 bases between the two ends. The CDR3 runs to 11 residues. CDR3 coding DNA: TGTGCCAGCGGAGTTAATCAGCCCCAGCATTTT. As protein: CASGVNQPQHF. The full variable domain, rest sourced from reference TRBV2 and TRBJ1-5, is EPEVTQTPSHQVTQMGQEVILRCVPISNHLYFYWYRQILGQKVEFLVSFYNNEISEKSEIFDDQFSVERPDGSNFTLKIRSTKLEDSAMYFCASGVNQPQHFGDGTRLSIL.

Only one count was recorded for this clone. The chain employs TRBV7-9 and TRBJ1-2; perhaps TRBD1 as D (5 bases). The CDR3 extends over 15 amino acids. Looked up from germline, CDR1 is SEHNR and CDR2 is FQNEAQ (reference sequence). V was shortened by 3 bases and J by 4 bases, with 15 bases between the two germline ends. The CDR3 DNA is TGTGCCAGCAGCTTGGGGGGGATGAGAGGCTATGGCTACACCTTC. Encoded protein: CASSLGGMRGYGYTF. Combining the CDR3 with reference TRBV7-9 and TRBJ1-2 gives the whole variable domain DTGVSQNPRHKITKRGQNVTFRCDPISEHNRLYWYRQTLGQGPEFLTYFQNEAQLEKSRLLSDRFSAERPKGSFSTLEIQRTEQGDSAMYLCASSLGGMRGYGYTFGSGTRLTVV.

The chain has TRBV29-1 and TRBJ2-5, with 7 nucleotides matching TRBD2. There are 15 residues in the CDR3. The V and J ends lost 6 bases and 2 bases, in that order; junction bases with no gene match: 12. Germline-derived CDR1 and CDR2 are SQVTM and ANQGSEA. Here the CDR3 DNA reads TGCAGCGTGTCCACGGCGGGAGTAATACAAGAGACCCAGTACTTC. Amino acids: CSVSTAGVIQETQYF.

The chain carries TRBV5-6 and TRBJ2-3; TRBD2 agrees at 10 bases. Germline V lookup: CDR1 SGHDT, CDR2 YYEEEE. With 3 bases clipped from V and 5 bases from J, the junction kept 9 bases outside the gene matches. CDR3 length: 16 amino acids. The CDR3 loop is CASSWGSGGAGDTQYF. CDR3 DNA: TGTGCCAGCAGCTGGGGGAGCGGGGGGGCCGGAGATACGCAGTATTTT.